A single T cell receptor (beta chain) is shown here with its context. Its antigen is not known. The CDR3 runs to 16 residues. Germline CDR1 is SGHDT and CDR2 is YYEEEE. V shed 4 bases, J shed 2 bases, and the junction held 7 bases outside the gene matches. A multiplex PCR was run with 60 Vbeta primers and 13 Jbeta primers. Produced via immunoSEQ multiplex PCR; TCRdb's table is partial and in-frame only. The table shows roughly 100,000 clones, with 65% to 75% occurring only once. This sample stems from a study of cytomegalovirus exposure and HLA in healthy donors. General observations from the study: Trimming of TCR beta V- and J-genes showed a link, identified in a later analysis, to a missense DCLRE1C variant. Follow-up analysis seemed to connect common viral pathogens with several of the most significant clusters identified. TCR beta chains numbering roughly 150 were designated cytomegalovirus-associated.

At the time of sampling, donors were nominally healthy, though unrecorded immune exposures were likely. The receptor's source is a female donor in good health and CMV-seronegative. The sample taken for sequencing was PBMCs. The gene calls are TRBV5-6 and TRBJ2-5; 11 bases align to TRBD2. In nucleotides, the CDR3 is TGTGCCAGCAGCCTCGGGACTAGCGGATCACAAGAGACCCAGTACTTC. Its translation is CASSLGTSGSQETQYF.